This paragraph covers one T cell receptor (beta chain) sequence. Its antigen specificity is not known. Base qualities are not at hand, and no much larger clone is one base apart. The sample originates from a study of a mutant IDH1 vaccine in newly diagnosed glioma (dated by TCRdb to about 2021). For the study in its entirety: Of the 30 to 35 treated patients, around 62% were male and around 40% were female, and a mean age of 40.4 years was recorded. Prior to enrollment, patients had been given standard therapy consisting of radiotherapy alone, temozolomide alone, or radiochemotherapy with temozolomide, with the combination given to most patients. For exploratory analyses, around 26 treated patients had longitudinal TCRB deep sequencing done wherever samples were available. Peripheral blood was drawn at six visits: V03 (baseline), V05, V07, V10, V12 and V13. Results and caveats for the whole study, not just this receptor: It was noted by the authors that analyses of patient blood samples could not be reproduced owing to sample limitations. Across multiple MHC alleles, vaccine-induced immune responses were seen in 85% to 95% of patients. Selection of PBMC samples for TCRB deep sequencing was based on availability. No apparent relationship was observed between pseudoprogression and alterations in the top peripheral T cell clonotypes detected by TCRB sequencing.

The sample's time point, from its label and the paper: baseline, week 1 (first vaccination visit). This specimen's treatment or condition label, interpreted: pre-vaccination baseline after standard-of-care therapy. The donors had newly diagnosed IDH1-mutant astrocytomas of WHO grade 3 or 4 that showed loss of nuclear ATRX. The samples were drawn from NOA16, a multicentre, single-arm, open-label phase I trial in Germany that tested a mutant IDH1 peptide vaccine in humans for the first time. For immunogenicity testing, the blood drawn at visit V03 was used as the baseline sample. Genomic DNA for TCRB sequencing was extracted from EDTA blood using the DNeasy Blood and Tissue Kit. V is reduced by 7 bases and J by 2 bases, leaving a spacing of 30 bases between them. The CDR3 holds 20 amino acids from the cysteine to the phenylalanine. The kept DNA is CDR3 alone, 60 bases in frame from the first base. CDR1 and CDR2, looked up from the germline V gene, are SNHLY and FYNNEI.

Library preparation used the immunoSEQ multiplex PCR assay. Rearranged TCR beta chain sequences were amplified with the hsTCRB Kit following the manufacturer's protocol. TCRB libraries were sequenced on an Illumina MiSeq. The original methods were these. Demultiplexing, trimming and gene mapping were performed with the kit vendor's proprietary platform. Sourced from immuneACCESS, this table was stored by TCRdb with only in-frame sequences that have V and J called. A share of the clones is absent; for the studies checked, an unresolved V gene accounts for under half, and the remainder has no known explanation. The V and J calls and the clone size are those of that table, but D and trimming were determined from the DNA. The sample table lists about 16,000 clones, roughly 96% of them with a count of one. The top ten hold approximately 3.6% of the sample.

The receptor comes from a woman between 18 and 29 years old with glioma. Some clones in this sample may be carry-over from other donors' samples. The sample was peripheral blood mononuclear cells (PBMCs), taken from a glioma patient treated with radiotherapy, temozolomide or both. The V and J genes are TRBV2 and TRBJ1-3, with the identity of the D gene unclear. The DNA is TGTGCCAGCAAAACACACGGTGGTATGTCCCTGGAAGACGCTGGAAACACCATATATTTT. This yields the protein CASKTHGGMSLEDAGNTIYF.